This TCR beta chain was sequenced for a study of T-cell reconstitution after alpha-beta-depleted transplantation in children. Study-level findings and limits: In patients about two months after transplant, alpha-beta T cells reportedly arose from several hundred expanded graft clones. T-cell counts and diversity at one year following transplant were attributed mainly to newly produced T cells.

Between the trimmed V and J ends, which lost 5 bases and 3 bases, there was a span of 11 bases. The CDR3 is 14 amino acids. The V gene's germline CDR1 is SGHAT and CDR2 FQNNGV. This clonotype was seen at least ten times. As yet, its antigen is unknown. The authors prepared the TCRbeta library with unique molecular identifiers. TCRdb independently ran MiXCR on the PCR reads; one entry per CDR3 protein. The table shows about 130,000 distinct CDR3 sequences, with about 9.6% occurring only once. The sequence derives from a girl in the first two years of life who had a stem cell transplant for combined immunodeficiency, so the T cells may come from the graft donor. J is TRBJ2-1 and V is TRBV11-2; no clear D gene. The specimen comprised PBMCs, mostly from graft donor cells, sampled 180 days after TCRalphabeta/CD19-depleted stem cell transplant. CDR3 sequence reads: CASSIAFGYNEQFF. CDR3 coding DNA: TGTGCCAGCAGCATAGCTTTCGGCTACAATGAGCAGTTCTTC.